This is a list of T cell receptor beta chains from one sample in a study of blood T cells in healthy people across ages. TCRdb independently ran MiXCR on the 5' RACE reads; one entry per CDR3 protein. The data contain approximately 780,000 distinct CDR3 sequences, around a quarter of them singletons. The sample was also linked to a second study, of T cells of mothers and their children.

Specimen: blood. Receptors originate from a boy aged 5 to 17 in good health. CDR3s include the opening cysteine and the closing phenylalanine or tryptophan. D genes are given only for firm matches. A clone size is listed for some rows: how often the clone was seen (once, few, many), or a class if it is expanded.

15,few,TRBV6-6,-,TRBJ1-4,TGTGCCAGCATCGAGGACGGTGCAACTAATGAAAAACTGTTTTTT,CASIEDGATNEKLFF
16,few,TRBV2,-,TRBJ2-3,TGTGCCAGCAGTGAATGGTCAGGGTCAGGGGCAGATACGCAGTATTTT,CASSEWSGSGADTQYF
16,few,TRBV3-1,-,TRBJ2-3,TGTGCCAGCAGCCAAGAGACGGGACACTTCACAGATACGCAGTATTTT,CASSQETGHFTDTQYF
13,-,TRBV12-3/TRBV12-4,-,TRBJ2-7,TGTGCCAGCAGCGGGGCTCGGCCCTACGAGCAGTACTTC,CASSGARPYEQYF
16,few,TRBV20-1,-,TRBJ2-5,TGCAGTGCTAGAGATGTTGGTCTAGCGAACCAAGAGACCCAGTACTTT,CSARDVGLANQETQYF
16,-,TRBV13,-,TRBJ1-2,TGTGCCAGCAGCCAACTTCTGGGTTCCCCTAACTATGGCTACACCTTC,CASSQLLGSPNYGYTF
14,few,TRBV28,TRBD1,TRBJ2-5,TGTGCCGGCAGTTCCGGGACAGTCCCGGAGACCCAGTACTTC,CAGSSGTVPETQYF
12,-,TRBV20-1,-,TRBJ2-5,TGCAGTGCTAGGGGGGCCTTTGAGACCCAGTACTTC,CSARGAFETQYF
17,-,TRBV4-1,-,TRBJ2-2,TGCGCCAGCAGCTCCCTAATGACTGGCTCGAACACCGGGGAGCTGTTTTTT,CASSSLMTGSNTGELFF
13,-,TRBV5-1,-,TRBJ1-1,TGCGCCAGCAGCTCGAGCTCGAACACTGAAGCTTTCTTT,CASSSSSNTEAFF
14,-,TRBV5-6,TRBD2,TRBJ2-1,TGTGCCAGCAGTAAGACTAGCGGGGGACATGAGCAGTTCTTC,CASSKTSGGHEQFF
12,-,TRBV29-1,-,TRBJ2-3,TGCAGCGTTGAAGGGGGAACGGGGGCGCAGTATTTT,CSVEGGTGAQYF
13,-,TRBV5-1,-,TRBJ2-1,TGCGCCAGTTCAGGGCCCCCCTACAATGAGCAGTTCTTC,CASSGPPYNEQFF
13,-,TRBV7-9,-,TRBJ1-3,TGTGCCAGCAGCCCGGACCGGGGGGACACCATATATTTT,CASSPDRGDTIYF
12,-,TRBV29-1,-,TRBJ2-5,TGCAGCGTTGACCGCCAAGGGGAGACCCAGTACTTC,CSVDRQGETQYF
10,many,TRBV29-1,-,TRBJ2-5,TGCAGCGTCGGGGAAGAGACCCAGTACTTC,CSVGEETQYF
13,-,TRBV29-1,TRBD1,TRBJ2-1,TGCAGCATTTGGACAGGGCTAATCAATGAGCAGTTCTTC,CSIWTGLINEQFF
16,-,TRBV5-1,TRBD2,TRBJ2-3,TGCGCCAGCAGCTTGGATGGTAGCGGGGACACAGATACGCAGTATTTT,CASSLDGSGDTDTQYF
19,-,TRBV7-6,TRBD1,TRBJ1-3,TGTGCCAGCAGCTTAGGACAGGGATACACTTCATCCTCTGGAAACACCATATATTTT,CASSLGQGYTSSSGNTIYF
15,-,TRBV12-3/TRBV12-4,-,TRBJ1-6,TGTGCCAGCAGCCCCCCGGGCAGCGGAAATTCACCCCTCCACTTT,CASSPPGSGNSPLHF
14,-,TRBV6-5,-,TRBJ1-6,TGTGCCAGCAGTTACTCCCAGGGTACCTCACCCCTCCACTTT,CASSYSQGTSPLHF
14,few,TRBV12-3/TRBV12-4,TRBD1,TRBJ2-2,TGTGCCAGCAGACAGGGGGAAAACACCGGGGAGCTGTTTTTT,CASRQGENTGELFF
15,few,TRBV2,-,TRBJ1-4,TGTGCCAGCTTGCCGGAAATAGGACAGAGTGAAAAACTGTTTTTT,CASLPEIGQSEKLFF
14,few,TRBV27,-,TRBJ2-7,TGTGCCAGCAGTGGGACTAACAGGGACTACGAGCAGTACTTC,CASSGTNRDYEQYF
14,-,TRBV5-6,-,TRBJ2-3,TGTGCCAGCAGCTTGGTATCCGTTTCAGATACGCAGTATTTT,CASSLVSVSDTQYF
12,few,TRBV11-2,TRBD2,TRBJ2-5,TGTGCCAGCGGGGGAGGGTCCGAGACCCAGTACTTC,CASGGGSETQYF
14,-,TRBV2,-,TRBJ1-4,TGTGCCAGCAGTGAAACGGGGGCATTCGAAAAACTGTTTTTT,CASSETGAFEKLFF
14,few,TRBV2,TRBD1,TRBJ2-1,TGTGCCAGCAGTGATTACAGGGGGCGGGATGAGCAGTTCTTC,CASSDYRGRDEQFF
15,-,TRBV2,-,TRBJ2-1,TGTGCCAGCAGTGATGTCCAGGGAGCTTCACGTGGGCAGTTCTTC,CASSDVQGASRGQFF
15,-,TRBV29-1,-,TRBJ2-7,TGCAGCGGTATTCACAGATCGGGTCCCACCTGCGAGCAGTACTTC,CSGIHRSGPTCEQYF
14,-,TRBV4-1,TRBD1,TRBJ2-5,TGCGCCAGCAGCCGGGGGGACAGGGAAGAGACCCAGTACTTC,CASSRGDREETQYF
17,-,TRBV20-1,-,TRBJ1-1,TGCAGTGCTAGAGGTTGGGGGACTCCCGATATGGGCACTGAAGCTTTCTTT,CSARGWGTPDMGTEAFF
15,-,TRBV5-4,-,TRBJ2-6,TGTGCCAGCAGCCCAGGTTCCGACCTTCCTGAGGTCCTGGCTTTC,CASSPGSDLPEVLAF
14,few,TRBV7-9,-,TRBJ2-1,TGTGCCAGCAGCCCCCGACAGGCTAACAATGAGCAGTTCTTC,CASSPRQANNEQFF
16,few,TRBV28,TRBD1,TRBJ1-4,TGTGCCAGCAGTTTTCTTCAGGACAGGGATAATGAAAAACTGTTTTTT,CASSFLQDRDNEKLFF
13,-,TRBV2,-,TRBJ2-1,TGTGCCAGCAGTAATAGGGCTTACAATGAGCAGTTCTTC,CASSNRAYNEQFF
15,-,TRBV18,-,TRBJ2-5,TGTGCCAGCTCACCACCGGCAGGGAGAGGAGAGACCCAGTACTTC,CASSPPAGRGETQYF
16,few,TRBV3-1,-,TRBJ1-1,TGTGCCAGCAGCCAAGAGCCAGGGGTGCGGCGCACTGAAGCTTTCTTT,CASSQEPGVRRTEAFF
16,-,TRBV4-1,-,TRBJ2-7,TGCGCCAGCAGTGAACGAGTGTGGCGGGGAGCCTACGAGCAGTACTTC,CASSERVWRGAYEQYF
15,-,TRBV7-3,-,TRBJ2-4,TGTGCCAGCAGCTTAGAAGATGGTGAAGCCAACATTCAGTACTTC,CASSLEDGEANIQYF
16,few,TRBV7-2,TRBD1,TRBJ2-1,TGTGCCAGCAGCTTGGGACAGGGTACATTTCCGAATGAGCAGTTCTTC,CASSLGQGTFPNEQFF
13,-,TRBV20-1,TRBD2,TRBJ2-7,TGCAGTGCCACCGGGACTAGATTCTACGAGCAGTACTTC,CSATGTRFYEQYF
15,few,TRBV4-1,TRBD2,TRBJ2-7,TGCGCCAGCAGCCAAGGCCTAGCGGAACCCTACGAGCAGTACTTC,CASSQGLAEPYEQYF
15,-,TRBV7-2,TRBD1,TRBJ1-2,TGTGCCAGCAGGATGGAACAGGGGGCTGGGTATGGCTACACCTTC,CASRMEQGAGYGYTF
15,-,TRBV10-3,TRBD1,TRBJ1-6,TGTGCCATCAGTGGGCAGGGGGCTAAGAATTCACCCCTCCACTTT,CAISGQGAKNSPLHF
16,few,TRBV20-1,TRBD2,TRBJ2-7,TGCAGTGCTAGGGGGGGGTTGGTGACCCATTATTACGAGCAGTACTTC,CSARGGLVTHYYEQYF
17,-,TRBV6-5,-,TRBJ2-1,TGTGCCAGCAGTTACTCGTTGCAGGCAAACCTTCACAATGCGCAGTTCTTC,CASSYSLQANLHNAQFF
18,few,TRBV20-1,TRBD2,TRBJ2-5,TGCAGTGCTGACGCTCGGACTAGCGGGGGAAACTTACAAGAGACCCAGTGCTTC,CSADARTSGGNLQETQCF
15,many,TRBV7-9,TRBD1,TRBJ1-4,TGTGCCAGCAGTAGAGACAGGGGGACTAATGAAAAACTGTTTTTT,CASSRDRGTNEKLFF
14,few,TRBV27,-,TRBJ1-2,TGTGCCAGCAGCTCCGGGAGGGCCACCTATGGCTACACCTTC,CASSSGRATYGYTF
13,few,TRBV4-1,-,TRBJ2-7,TGCGCCAGCAGTCCCGCCGGGGGTGGCGAGCAGTACTTC,CASSPAGGGEQYF
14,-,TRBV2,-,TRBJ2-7,TGTGCCAGCAGTGATCAGGACAGTCCCTACGAGCAGTACTTC,CASSDQDSPYEQYF
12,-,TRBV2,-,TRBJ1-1,TGTGCCAGCAGTGAAGCGTTAGCTGAAGCTTTCTTT,CASSEALAEAFF
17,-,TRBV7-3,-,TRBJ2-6,TGTGCCAGCAGCTTAACAGGGGGAGTTTCTGGGGCCAACGTCCTGACTTTC,CASSLTGGVSGANVLTF
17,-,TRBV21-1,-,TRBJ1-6,TGTGCCAGCAGCAAACCCCCCGGACACCGGCCAGTCTCACCCCTCCACTTT,CASSKPPGHRPVSPLHF
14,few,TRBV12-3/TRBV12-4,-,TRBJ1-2,TGTGCCAGCAGCCTCCTGGGGGAGGAACATGGCTACACCTTC,CASSLLGEEHGYTF
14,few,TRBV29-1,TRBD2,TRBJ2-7,TGCAGCGTTGAATTGGTAGCGGGCTCCTACGAGCAGTACTTC,CSVELVAGSYEQYF